This T cell receptor beta chain was sequenced for a study of T cell responses to AZD1222 COVID-19 vaccine. Findings of the study overall: Among the donors, most were white British and more were female, and clonal diversity was possibly underestimated. CD4 TCRs linked to vaccination spanned spike, dominating at 160-218 and 743-854.

Measured with immunoSEQ multiplex PCR; TCRdb has only the in-frame clones, and not every one. The sample holds some 87,000 clones; about 90% are singletons and the top ten take 4% to 6%. Of note for this clone: Its antigen is still unknown.

The V end was cut by 4 bases, the J end by 5 bases, with 17 bases between. CDR3 length equals 15 residues. The germline V gene encodes CDR1 SGHRS and CDR2 YFSETQ. This sequence joins TRBV5-1 and TRBJ2-3; TRBD1 or TRBD2 may be the D gene (6 bases each). The TCR originated in an adult in good health. Sample: peripheral blood, taken on day 0 of MenACWY control vaccination. The CDR3 spells CASSLSPGAGDTQYF. The CDR3 bases are TGCGCCAGCAGCCTGTCCCCGGGGGCTGGAGATACGCAGTATTTT.